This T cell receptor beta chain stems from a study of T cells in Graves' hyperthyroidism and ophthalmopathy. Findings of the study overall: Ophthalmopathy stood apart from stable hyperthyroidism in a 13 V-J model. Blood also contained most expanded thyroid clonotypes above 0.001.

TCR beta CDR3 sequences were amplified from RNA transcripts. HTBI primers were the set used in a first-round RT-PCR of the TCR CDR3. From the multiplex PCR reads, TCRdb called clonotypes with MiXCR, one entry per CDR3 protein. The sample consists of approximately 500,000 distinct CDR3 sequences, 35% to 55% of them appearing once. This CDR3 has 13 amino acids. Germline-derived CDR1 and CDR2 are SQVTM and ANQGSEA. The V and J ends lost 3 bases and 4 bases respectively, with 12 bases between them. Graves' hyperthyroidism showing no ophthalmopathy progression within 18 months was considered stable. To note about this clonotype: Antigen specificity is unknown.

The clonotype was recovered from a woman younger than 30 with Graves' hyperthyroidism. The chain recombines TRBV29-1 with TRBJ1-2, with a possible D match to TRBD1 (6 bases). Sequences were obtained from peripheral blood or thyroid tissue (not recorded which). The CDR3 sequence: CSVEPGGIYGYTF. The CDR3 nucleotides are TGCAGCGTTGAGCCGGGGGGCATCTATGGCTACACCTTC.